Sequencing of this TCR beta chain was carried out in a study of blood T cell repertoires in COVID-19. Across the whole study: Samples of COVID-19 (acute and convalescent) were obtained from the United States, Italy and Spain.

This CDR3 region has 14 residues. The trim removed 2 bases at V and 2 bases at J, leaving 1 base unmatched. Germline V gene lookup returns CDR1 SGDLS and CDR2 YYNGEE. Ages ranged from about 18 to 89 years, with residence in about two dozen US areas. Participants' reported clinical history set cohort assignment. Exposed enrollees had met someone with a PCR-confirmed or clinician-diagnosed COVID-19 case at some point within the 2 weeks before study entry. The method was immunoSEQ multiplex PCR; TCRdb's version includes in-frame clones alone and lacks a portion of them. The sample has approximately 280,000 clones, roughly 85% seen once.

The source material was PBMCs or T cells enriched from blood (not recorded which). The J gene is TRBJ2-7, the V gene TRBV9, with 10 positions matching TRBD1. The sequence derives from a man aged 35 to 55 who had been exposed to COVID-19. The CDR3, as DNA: TGTGCCAGCAGCGTCGGGACAGGGGCCTACGAGCAGTACTTC. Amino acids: CASSVGTGAYEQYF.